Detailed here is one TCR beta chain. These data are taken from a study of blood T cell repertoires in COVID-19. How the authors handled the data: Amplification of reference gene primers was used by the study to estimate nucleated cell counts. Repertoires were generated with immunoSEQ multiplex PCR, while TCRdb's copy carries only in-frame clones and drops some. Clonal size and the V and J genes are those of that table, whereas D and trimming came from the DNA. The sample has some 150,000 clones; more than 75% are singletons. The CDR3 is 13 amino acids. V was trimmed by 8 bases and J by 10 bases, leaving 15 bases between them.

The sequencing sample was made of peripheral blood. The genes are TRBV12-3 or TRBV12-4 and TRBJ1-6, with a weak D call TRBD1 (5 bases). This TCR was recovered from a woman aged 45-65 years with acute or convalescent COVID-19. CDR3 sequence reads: CASVEGRGSPLHF. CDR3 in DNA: TGTGCCAGCGTTGAAGGTAGGGGATCACCCCTCCACTTT.